One T cell receptor beta chain is described in this entry. Its target is unknown. This sample is drawn from a study of CD8+ T cells in alopecia areata. Study-level points and caveats: Normal scalp had lower clonality than lesional scalp, with alopecia totalis/universalis lesions showing this most strongly.

RNA was extracted and reverse transcribed into cDNA as the sequencing template. The repertoire was sequenced with immunoSEQ multiplex PCR; TCRdb's copy has only in-frame clones and lacks some. The table includes around 190,000 clones, 45% to 70% detected once. The ends were cut back, 4 bases at V and 5 bases at J, with 12 bases in the middle. There are 14 residues in the CDR3. Germline-derived CDR1 and CDR2 are SNHLY and FYNNEI. Cell sorting was applied to PBMCs, and CD4+ and CD8+ T cells were collected. The sample was CD8+ T cells sorted from blood. The chain joins TRBV2 to TRBJ1-5; D may be TRBD1 (6 bases). The TCR comes from a human donor in good health. CDR3 sequence reads: CASSAGTNHQPQHF. Here the CDR3 DNA reads TGTGCCAGCAGTGCCGGGACAAACCATCAGCCCCAGCATTTT.